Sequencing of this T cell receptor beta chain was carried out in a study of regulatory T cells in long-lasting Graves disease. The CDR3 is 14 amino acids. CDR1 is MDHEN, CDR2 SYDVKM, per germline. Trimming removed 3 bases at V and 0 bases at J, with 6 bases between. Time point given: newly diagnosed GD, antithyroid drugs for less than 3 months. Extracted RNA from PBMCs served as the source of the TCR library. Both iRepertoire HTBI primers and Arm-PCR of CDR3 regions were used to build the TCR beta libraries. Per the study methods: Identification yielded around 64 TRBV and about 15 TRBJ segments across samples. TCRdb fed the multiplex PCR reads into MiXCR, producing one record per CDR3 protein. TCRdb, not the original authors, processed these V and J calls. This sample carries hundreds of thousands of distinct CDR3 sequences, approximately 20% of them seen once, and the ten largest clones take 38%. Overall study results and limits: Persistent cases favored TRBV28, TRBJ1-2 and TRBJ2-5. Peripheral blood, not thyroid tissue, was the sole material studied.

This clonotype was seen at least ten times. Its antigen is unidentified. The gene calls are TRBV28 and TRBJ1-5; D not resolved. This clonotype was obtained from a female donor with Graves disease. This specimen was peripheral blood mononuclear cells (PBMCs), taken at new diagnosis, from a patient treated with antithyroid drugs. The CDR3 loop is CASSFEVSNQPQHF. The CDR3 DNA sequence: TGTGCCAGCAGTTTTGAGGTTAGCAATCAGCCCCAGCATTTT. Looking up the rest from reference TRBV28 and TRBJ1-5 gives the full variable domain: DVKVTQSSRYLVKRTGEKVFLECVQDMDHENMFWYRQDPGLGLRLIYFSYDVKMKEKGDIPEGYSVSREKKERFSLILESASTNQTSMYLCASSFEVSNQPQHFGDGTRLSIL.